The clone carrying this T cell receptor beta chain was seen more than once but under ten times. Its antigen is not identified. These data come from a study of CD8 T cells in ankylosing spondylitis. Broader study findings: A subset of motif variants has previously been described in the synovial fluid and blood of reactive arthritis. There was a TCR beta motif, made of several highly homologous variants, that appeared characteristic of ankylosing spondylitis blood. Significantly higher representation of disease-linked clones was reported for matched ankylosing spondylitis synovial fluid.

5'-RACE, quantitative and with molecular barcodes, yielded the TCR beta libraries. Each CDR3 protein gets one entry after TCRdb re-called the 5' RACE reads with MiXCR. The table records around 480,000 distinct CDR3 sequences, approximately 17% of them present only once. This CDR3 is built from 13 residues. Germline CDR1 and CDR2: MNHEY and SMNVEV (reference sequence). V lost 4 bases to trimming and J lost 4 bases, with 10 bases between them. Sequencing was done on a sample of blood, either unsorted or a sorted T cell fraction (not recorded which). V is TRBV27 and J is TRBJ1-2; D remains ambiguous. The clonotype was recovered from a male donor with ankylosing spondylitis. CDR3 amino acids: CASSSQGSYGYTF. The CDR3 DNA reads as TGTGCCAGCAGTTCACAAGGGAGCTATGGCTACACCTTC.